This T cell receptor beta chain was found in a study of CD8 T cells in ankylosing spondylitis. Overall study results and limits: Blood of patients with ankylosing spondylitis appeared to be characterized by a TCR beta motif of about eight highly homologous variants.

On this clonotype: What it recognizes is unknown.

In TCRdb, the 5' RACE reads were re-called with MiXCR into one record per CDR3 protein. In the table there are some 840,000 distinct CDR3 sequences, approximately 12% of which are singletons. The sequencing input was blood, either unsorted or a sorted T cell fraction (not recorded which). The TCR sequence derives from a male donor with ankylosing spondylitis.

The CDR3 sequence: CASSQEVGQTGELFF. CDR3 DNA: TGTGCCAGCAGCCAGGAGGTGGGACAGACCGGGGAGCTGTTTTTT. The rearrangement uses TRBV4-2 and TRBJ2-2; TRBD1 aligns across 7 bases. V lost 3 bases to trimming and J lost 5 bases; unmatched junction nucleotides: 6. CDR3 size: 15 residues. Germline values: CDR1 LGHNA, CDR2 YNFKEQ.